A single sample gave rise to the 3 T cell receptor beta chains below, sequenced in a study of T cell changes during pregnancy in multiple sclerosis. This table comes from immunoSEQ multiplex PCR, and its TCRdb copy is limited to in-frame clones, with some not included. There are 37,000 or so clones in the sample; roughly nine tenths occur only once, and more than 0.5% lies in the top ten. Sample: CD4+ T cells from peripheral blood mononuclear cells, taken in the first trimester of pregnancy. The receptors were gathered from a female donor with multiple sclerosis, enrolled in a pregnancy study.

The chain carries TRBV6-1 and TRBJ1-2; D is undetermined. Trimming stripped 4 bases from V and 3 bases from J, with 9 bases between. Looked up from germline, CDR1 is MNHNS and CDR2 is SASEGT. This CDR3 region has 13 residues. CDR3 amino acids: CASSGLFDYGYTF. The CDR3 DNA reads as TGTGCCAGCAGTGGACTTTTTGACTATGGCTACACCTTC.

The chain has TRBV5-1 and TRBJ2-1, with 13 bases lining up with TRBD2. The CDR3 has 18 residues. Per germline, CDR1 SGHRS and CDR2 YFSETQ. The ends lost 4 bases at V and 2 bases at J; junction bases unmatched: 9. The CDR3 loop reads CASSLHRTSGSTYNEQFF. The CDR3 DNA reads TGCGCCAGCAGCCTTCATCGGACTAGCGGGAGTACCTACAATGAGCAGTTCTTC.

The rearrangement links TRBV10-3 to TRBJ2-3; a weak D match, TRBD1 (5 bases). Trimming took off 10 bases at V and 6 bases at J, with 20 bases between the two ends. The CDR3 loop spans 14 amino acids. CDR1 is ENHRY, CDR2 SYGVKD, per germline. The CDR3 DNA is TGTGCCACTGGACCAGGAACAGGTTGGGATACGCAGTATTTT. This translates into CATGPGTGWDTQYF.